This T cell receptor (beta chain) was recorded in a study of T cell responses to AZD1222 COVID-19 vaccine. Whole-study results and caveats: Vaccine-associated CD4 TCRs spanned spike, dominant at 160-218 and 743-854. Spike-specific TCR repertoires showed rising breadth and depth after two AZD1222 doses. None of the repertoires were sampled until the peak T cell response had passed.

Sequencing used immunoSEQ multiplex PCR; TCRdb keeps in-frame clones, though not all of them. The sample contains fewer than 30,000 clones, about 85% of which appear only once. Worth noting for this clone: Its antigen remains unknown.

The CDR3 loop spans 13 amino acids. The germline V gene has CDR1 SQVTM and CDR2 ANQGSEA. V shed 6 bases and J shed 3 bases, with 11 bases lying between them. This chain connects TRBV29-1 to TRBJ1-4; D remains unclear. Sequences were derived from peripheral blood, sampled 28 days after the second AZD1222 dose. The TCR originated in an adult who received the AZD1222 COVID-19 vaccine. CDR3 nucleotide sequence: TGCAGCGTCGCTGGTAATTCTAATGAAAAACTGTTTTTT. Its translation is CSVAGNSNEKLFF.